This T cell receptor beta chain was captured by sequencing in a study of T cells expressing NK-cell markers. The study, taken as a whole, reports: For four donors, these clonotypes were likewise the leading ones in the CD3+CD56-NKG2C+ fraction. CD8+ T cells in 5 or 6 donors included dominant NKG2C+ clonotypes at about 1.0-8%.

After re-calling the 5' RACE reads, TCRdb lists one entry per CDR3 protein, DNA absent. This repertoire includes 400,000 to 500,000 distinct CDR3 sequences. On this clonotype: The antigen is unknown.

Germline values: CDR1 DFQATT, CDR2 SNEGSKA (reference sequence). This CDR3 spans 14 amino acids. Sequencing was carried out using blood T cells: a sorted CD56 or NKG2C T cell subset, CD4+ or CD8+ T cells, or bulk PBMC T cells (not recorded which). The rearrangement joins TRBV20-1 to TRBJ2-6; TCRdb gives TRBD1 as the D gene, but with no DNA this cannot be confirmed. The clonotype comes from a woman between 18 and 70 years old in good health. CDR3 loop: CSSKGGLGANVLTF.